What follows is one T cell receptor (beta chain) and its context. The V gene lost 3 bases and the J gene lost 8 bases, with 13 bases spanning the gap. CDR1 and CDR2 (germline): GTSNPN, SVGIG (reference sequence). The CDR3 loop spans 13 amino acids. The data are from a study of OX40 agonist ivuxolimab in advanced cancers. On the study more broadly: Under the entry rules, prior anti-PD-1, anti-PD-L1 or anti-CTLA-4 therapy was allowed, and approximately 36% had some. Three patients responded partially, comprising one with hepatocellular carcinoma and two with cutaneous melanoma.

Sequenced by immunoSEQ multiplex PCR; TCRdb stores in-frame clones only, minus some. The sample records roughly 50,000 clones, roughly 83% being singletons. Sample: CD4+ or CD8+ T cells sorted from blood, taken in a trial of the OX40 agonist ivuxolimab. The receptor was derived from an adult with an advanced solid tumor such as melanoma, head and neck, liver or kidney cancer. V and J are TRBV30 and TRBJ1-4; D perhaps matches TRBD1 (5 bases). The CDR3 DNA follows: TGTGCCTGGAGCGGGACTCAGGCCGAAAAACTGTTTTTT. It translates to CAWSGTQAEKLFF.